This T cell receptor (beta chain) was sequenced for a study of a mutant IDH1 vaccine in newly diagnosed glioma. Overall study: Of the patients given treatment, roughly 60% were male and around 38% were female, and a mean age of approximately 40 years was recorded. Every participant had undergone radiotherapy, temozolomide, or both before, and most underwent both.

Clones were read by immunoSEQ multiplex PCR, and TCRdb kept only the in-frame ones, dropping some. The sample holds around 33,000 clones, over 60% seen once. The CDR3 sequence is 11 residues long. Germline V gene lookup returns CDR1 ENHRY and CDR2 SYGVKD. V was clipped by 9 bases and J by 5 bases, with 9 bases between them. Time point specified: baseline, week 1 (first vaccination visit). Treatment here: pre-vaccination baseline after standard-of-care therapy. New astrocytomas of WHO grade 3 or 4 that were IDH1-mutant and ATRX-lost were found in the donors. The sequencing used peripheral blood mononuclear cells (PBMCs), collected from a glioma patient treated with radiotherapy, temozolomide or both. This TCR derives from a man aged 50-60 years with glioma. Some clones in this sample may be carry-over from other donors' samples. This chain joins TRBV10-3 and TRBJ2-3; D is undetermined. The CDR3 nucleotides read TGTGCCATGGGCGTGGGAGATACGCAGTATTTT. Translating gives CAMGVGDTQYF.